The 20 T cell receptor beta chains presented below share a single source sample, sequenced in a study of T cell changes during pregnancy in multiple sclerosis. Assay: immunoSEQ multiplex PCR; the TCRdb copy retains only in-frame clones and omits some. The sample lists 8,000 or so clones, 87% seen once, with approximately 10% in the top ten. Sample: CD8+ T cells from peripheral blood mononuclear cells, taken in the first trimester of pregnancy. These receptors were obtained from a female donor in good health, enrolled as a control in a pregnancy study.

The genes are TRBV15 and TRBJ2-7; 10 nucleotides align to TRBD1. The CDR3 sequence is 15 residues long. V gave up 3 bases and J gave up 3 bases; unmatched junction bases: 5. Germline V gives CDR1 LNHNV, CDR2 YYDKDF (reference sequence). In nucleotides, the CDR3 is TGTGCCACCAGCAGCGGGACAGGGGATTACTACGAGCAGTACTTC. It encodes CATSSGTGDYYEQYF.

V gene TRBV6-1 combines with J gene TRBJ2-2; no clear D gene. The germline V gene has CDR1 MNHNS and CDR2 SASEGT. V lost 2 bases, J lost 5 bases, and 6 bases lay in between. The CDR3 runs to 13 residues. CDR3 residues: CASSESETGELFF. CDR3 nucleotides: TGTGCCAGCAGTGAAAGCGAGACCGGGGAGCTGTTTTTT.

This sequence joins TRBV6-4 and TRBJ2-3; TRBD2 matches at 10 bases. The CDR3 is 16 residues long. Trimming at V came to 3 bases and at J to 2 bases, leaving 5 bases not matched to a gene. The germline V gene encodes CDR1 MRHNA and CDR2 SNTAGT. The CDR3 coding sequence is TGTGCCAGCAGTGATCTGAGCGGGGGGGCCACAGATACGCAGTATTTT. Protein: CASSDLSGGATDTQYF.

The chain combines TRBV29-1 with TRBJ2-7, with TRBD2 matching 7 bases. The CDR3 has 15 amino acids. Per germline, CDR1 SQVTM and CDR2 ANQGSEA. The junction had 8 bases not matched to a gene; V was cut back by 1 base and J by 2 bases. In nucleotides, the CDR3 is TGCAGCGTTGAAGGTGTAGCGGGCCGTGCCTACGAGCAGTACTTC. Translation: CSVEGVAGRAYEQYF.

The V gene is TRBV19, the J gene TRBJ1-5; D is possibly TRBD1 (5 bases). Germline CDR1 reads LNHDA; CDR2 reads SQIVND (reference sequence). V was trimmed by 8 bases and J by 0 bases, leaving 20 bases between them. The CDR3 runs 17 residues. This CDR3 is CASSGGNRINSNQPQHF. The CDR3 bases are TGTGCCAGTTCCGGAGGGAACAGGATTAATAGCAATCAGCCCCAGCATTTT.

The chain uses TRBV28 and TRBJ1-2, with D unclear. Trimming pared 4 bases from V and 8 bases from J, leaving 20 bases between. The CDR3 length is 15 residues. The V gene's germline CDR1 is MDHEN and CDR2 SYDVKM. For the CDR3, the DNA is TGTGCCAGCAGTTCCGGGAGCCTTATGTGGGGAGGCTACACCTTC. Protein product: CASSSGSLMWGGYTF.

Remarks on this clone: As the CDR3 is not closed by the conserved phenylalanine or tryptophan, this likely results from a read error. The limits of the CDR3 on the DNA are not certain, so only TCRdb's listed CDR3 is given. The CDR3 loop reads CASSKGTVWGV. The gene calls are TRBV6-1 and TRBJ1-1; the table's D call of TRBD1 was not tested on the DNA. Germline lookup yields CDR1 MNHNS and CDR2 SASEGT. The CDR3 is 11 residues long, ends included.

The DNA of the CDR3 is TGTGCCAGCAGCGTAAGCCTAGCGACATTCGGCGAGCAGTACTTC. As protein: CASSVSLATFGEQYF. V usage is TRBV9 and J usage is TRBJ2-7, with TRBD2 as a possible D gene (6 bases). The V gene's germline CDR1 is SGDLS and CDR2 YYNGEE. CDR3 length equals 15 residues. V lost 1 base and J lost 6, with 17 bases in between.

The chain recombines TRBV6-5 with TRBJ2-2, with 9 bases lining up with TRBD2. This CDR3 contains 14 residues. The V gene's germline CDR1 is MNHEY and CDR2 SVGAGI. Trimming cost V 7 bases and J 6 bases; bases outside gene matches: 6. As DNA, the CDR3 is TGTGCCAGCAAGGGCGGGAGGGAAGCCGGGGAGCTGTTTTTT. Its protein is CASKGGREAGELFF.

The gene calls are TRBV7-9 and TRBJ1-1, with TRBD1 as a possible D gene (6 bases). The CDR3 runs 13 residues. Germline CDR1 reads SEHNR; CDR2 reads FQNEAQ (reference sequence). V lost 4 bases, J lost 7 bases, and 13 bases lay in between. The CDR3 DNA is TGTGCCAGCAGCTCAGGGGTCGGTGGTGAAGCTTTCTTT. Amino acid sequence: CASSSGVGGEAFF.

This chain connects TRBV15 to TRBJ2-5, with D hard to call. V was pared by 4 bases and J by 5 bases, with 11 bases between. The CDR3 covers 13 residues. CDR1 LNHNV and CDR2 YYDKDF come from the germline V gene (reference sequence). The CDR3 DNA reads as TGTGCCACCAGCACCCGCGAGGTTGAGACCCAGTACTTC. Amino acids: CATSTREVETQYF.

V and J are TRBV9 and TRBJ1-2; a weak D match, TRBD1 (6 bases). The V and J ends lost 0 bases and 7 bases respectively, with 19 bases between them. The germline CDR1 and CDR2 sequences are SGDLS and YYNGEE. The CDR3 sequence is 16 residues long. CDR3 protein: CASSVGKDRHLFGYTF. In DNA form, the CDR3 reads TGTGCCAGCAGCGTAGGGAAAGACAGGCACCTCTTTGGCTACACCTTC.

The chain links TRBV5-4 to TRBJ2-7; TRBD1 agrees at 7 bases. Per germline, CDR1 SGHNT and CDR2 YYREEE (reference sequence). The CDR3 sequence is 14 residues long. V shed 3 bases and J 5 bases; nucleotides not matched to a gene: 8. This chain's CDR3 is CASSSWDSLDEQYF. CDR3 DNA: TGTGCCAGCAGCTCTTGGGACAGCTTGGACGAGCAGTACTTC.

The chain links TRBV6-5 to TRBJ2-3; TRBD2 matches 9 bases. CDR1 MNHEY and CDR2 SVGAGI come from the germline V gene. There are 15 residues in the CDR3. The V segment lost 6 bases and the J segment 2 bases; nucleotides outside the gene matches: 6. CDR3 region: CASRGSGGITDTQYF. The DNA of the CDR3 is TGTGCCAGCAGGGGCAGCGGGGGGATCACAGATACGCAGTATTTT.

The genes are TRBV7-8 and TRBJ2-5; 15 bases are shared with TRBD2. Unmatched junction bases numbered 8, after V lost 4 bases and J lost 5 bases. Germline V CDR1 and CDR2: SGHVS, FQNEAQ. The CDR3 totals 17 residues. The CDR3 loop is CASSSWTSGGDLETQYF. CDR3 DNA sequence: TGTGCCAGCAGCTCTTGGACTAGCGGGGGGGATTTGGAGACCCAGTACTTC.

This rearrangement joins TRBV27 to TRBJ1-2; maybe TRBD1 (6 bases). The CDR3 is 13 residues long. The V gene lost 0 bases and the J gene lost 8 bases, with 10 bases spanning the gap. CDR1 and CDR2 (germline): MNHEY, SMNVEV (reference sequence). The CDR3 loop reads CASSLSGGGGYTF. CDR3 bases: TGTGCCAGCAGTTTATCAGGGGGTGGGGGCTACACCTTC.

In DNA form, the CDR3 reads TGTGCCAGCGGGGAGGACCGCAATGAGCAGTTCTTC. This encodes CASGEDRNEQFF. V is TRBV6-6 and J is TRBJ2-1, with TRBD2 as a possible D gene (6 bases). The V gene lost 8 bases and the J gene lost 6 bases, with 11 bases spanning the gap. Germline V gives CDR1 MNHNY, CDR2 SVGAGI (reference sequence). The CDR3 is 12 residues long.

The V call is TRBV20-1, the J call TRBJ2-3, with D unresolved. There are 11 residues in the CDR3. Germline-derived CDR1 and CDR2 are DFQATT and SNEGSKA (reference sequence). V lost 7 bases and J 4 bases, leaving 9 bases between the germline ends. DNA for the CDR3: TGCAGTGTCGCCAGGTCAGATACGCAGTATTTT. Its translation: CSVARSDTQYF.

V is TRBV2 and J is TRBJ2-7, with 8 bases identical to TRBD2. J lost 5 bases, V lost 11 bases, and 8 bases had no gene match. The CDR3 extends over 12 amino acids. Per germline, CDR1 SNHLY and CDR2 FYNNEI. DNA of the CDR3: TGTGCCTCAATCGGGGGGGAGGACGAGCAGTACTTC. Translation gives CASIGGEDEQYF.

The rearrangement links TRBV2 to TRBJ1-4, with D unresolved. Germline V CDR1 and CDR2: SNHLY, FYNNEI. The V and J ends lost 8 bases and 0 bases respectively, with 25 bases between them. This CDR3 contains 19 residues. CDR3 sequence reads: CASSPKNTPFYATNEKLFF. CDR3 nucleotide sequence: TGTGCCAGCTCTCCAAAAAACACACCCTTTTATGCAACTAATGAAAAACTGTTTTTT.